Here is one TCR beta chain with its context. As yet, its antigen is unknown. Sequencing of TCR beta was performed on blood CD8+ T cells and on blood CD4+ T cells. With random hexamers, 0.5 to 1 ug RNA was reverse transcribed. Coverage of TCR beta CDR3 amplification by immunoSEQ multiplex PCR extended to 54 Vbeta and 13 Jbeta. TCRdb redid the calling of the immunoSEQ multiplex PCR reads with MiXCR, one entry per CDR3 protein. The repertoire holds 250,000 to 300,000 distinct CDR3 sequences, 75% to 90% seen once, with less than 0.2% in the top ten. This sample was included in a study of CD8 T cells in Susac syndrome. V lost 4 bases, J lost 1 base, and 14 bases lay in between. Germline V gene sequence: CDR1 LNHDA, CDR2 SQIVND (reference sequence). The CDR3 runs 16 residues. Study results and caveats: That the number of individuals in its TCR sequencing and HLA analysis was relatively small was acknowledged by the study.

The material sequenced was CD8+ T cells from PBMCs. This rearrangement joins TRBV19 to TRBJ2-1; D may correspond to TRBD1 or TRBD2 (5 bases each). This TCR derives from a human donor with multiple sclerosis. CDR3 DNA sequence: TGTGCCAGTAGTAGAGGCTTTGGGGGTTCCTACAATGAGCAGTTCTTC. Residues: CASSRGFGGSYNEQFF.